These 14 T cell receptor beta chains came from one sample sequenced in a study of T cell changes during pregnancy in multiple sclerosis (dated by TCRdb to 2018 to 2020). The library was generated by the immunoSEQ multiplex PCR assay. Here the immuneACCESS table is served through TCRdb, limited to in-frame sequences with V and J called. Missing clones are a known gap in these copies; in checked studies unresolved V genes cover under half, and the rest lacks a known reason. This sample is represented by about 40,000 clones; 85% to 90% of them were singletons. The ten largest account for 1.2% of the sample. The sample here was CD4+ T cells from peripheral blood mononuclear cells, taken in the first trimester of pregnancy. All receptors derive from a female donor with multiple sclerosis, enrolled in a pregnancy study.

V usage is TRBV7-9 and J usage is TRBJ1-1; D unresolved. CDR3 length equals 14 residues. With 1 base removed from V and 3 bases from J, the gap between germline ends came to 9 bases. Germline V gives CDR1 SEHNR, CDR2 FQNEAQ (reference sequence). The chain's CDR3 is CASSLDSEYTEAFF. The CDR3 nucleotides read TGTGCCAGCAGCTTAGACTCTGAGTACACTGAAGCTTTCTTT.

This chain links TRBV19 with TRBJ2-3; 14 bases align to TRBD2. Losses at the gene ends were 5 bases for V and 0 bases for J; bases not matched to a gene: 7. The germline V gene has CDR1 LNHDA and CDR2 SQIVND (reference sequence). The CDR3 runs to 18 residues. In DNA, the CDR3 is TGTGCCAGTAGTCCAGGACTAGCGGGAGGTTCTAGCACAGATACGCAGTATTTT. Translation: CASSPGLAGGSSTDTQYF.

The CDR3 nucleotides read TGTGCCAGCAGTGATAGCGGGAGGGCCAACGAGCAGTACTTC. Its translation is CASSDSGRANEQYF. The genes are TRBV6-1 and TRBJ2-7; 11 positions agree with TRBD2. The CDR3 is 14 residues long. Germline values: CDR1 MNHNS, CDR2 SASEGT. The V and J ends lost 3 bases and 5 bases, in that order; junction bases with no gene match: 3.

The chain joins TRBV2 to TRBJ2-1, with TRBD2 identical over 7 bases. Germline-derived CDR1 and CDR2 are SNHLY and FYNNEI. The CDR3 spans 15 residues. V lost 6 bases and J lost 0; bases outside the gene matches: 5. DNA of the CDR3: TGTGCCAGCAGCGCTAGCGGCAGCTCCTACAATGAGCAGTTCTTC. It yields the protein CASSASGSSYNEQFF.

The chain uses TRBV4-3 and TRBJ2-2; perhaps TRBD1 as D (6 bases). V dropped 1 base and J dropped 6 bases, with 12 bases sitting between them. The CDR3 length is 15 residues. Germline V gives CDR1 LGHNA, CDR2 YSLEER. DNA for the CDR3: TGCGCCAGCAGCCAAGGCGCCAGGGGAGCCGGGGAGCTGTTTTTT. Its protein product is CASSQGARGAGELFF.

This chain connects TRBV30 to TRBJ1-3; D remains ambiguous. CDR1 GTSNPN and CDR2 SVGIG come from the germline V gene (reference sequence). The CDR3 covers 14 residues. V was pared by 3 bases and J by 4 bases, with 13 bases between. Here the CDR3 DNA reads TGTGCCTGGAGGAACAGTATCGTAGGAAACACCATATATTTT. Amino acid sequence: CAWRNSIVGNTIYF.

This clone is a singleton in its sample. The V and J genes are TRBV2 and TRBJ1-2, with D tentatively TRBD1 (5 bases). Germline-derived CDR1 and CDR2 are SNHLY and FYNNEI. V lost 2 bases, J lost 0 bases, and 7 bases lay in between. This CDR3 comprises 14 residues. CDR3 region: CASSERGSNYGYTF. CDR3 nucleotides: TGTGCCAGCAGTGAAAGGGGATCTAACTATGGCTACACCTTC.

CDR3 nucleotides: TGTGCCAGCAGTGAAAAGAGAGAGCAGTACTTC. The encoded protein is CASSEKREQYF. This chain links TRBV2 with TRBJ2-7; no definite D call. From germline, CDR1 is SNHLY and CDR2 FYNNEI. V dropped 2 bases and J dropped 7 bases, with 6 bases sitting between them. The CDR3 is 11 amino acids.

The V and J genes are TRBV7-2 and TRBJ1-6; TRBD1 aligns across 7 bases. The J segment lost 9 bases and the V segment lost 2 bases, leaving 1 base of the junction unmatched. This CDR3 spans 13 amino acids. Germline-derived CDR1 and CDR2 are SGHTA and FQGNSA. CDR3 coding DNA: TGTGCCAGCAGCTTAAGGGGGCGTTCACCCCTCCACTTT. Protein sequence: CASSLRGRSPLHF.

The J gene is TRBJ2-1, the V gene TRBV5-1, with 10 bases aligning to TRBD2. Germline V lookup: CDR1 SGHRS, CDR2 YFSETQ. The CDR3 has 17 residues. Unmatched junction bases numbered 7, after V lost 0 bases and J lost 4 bases. The CDR3: CASSLAPSGGPYNEQFF. In nucleotides, the CDR3 is TGCGCCAGCAGCTTGGCCCCTAGCGGGGGCCCTTACAATGAGCAGTTCTTC.

This rearrangement joins TRBV28 to TRBJ2-7; weak D call: TRBD1 (6 bases). V lost 3 bases to trimming and J lost 5 bases, with 17 bases between them. The CDR3 is 15 residues long. Germline V lookup: CDR1 MDHEN, CDR2 SYDVKM. CDR3 loop: CASSFLSRGIDEQYF. The CDR3 DNA sequence: TGTGCCAGCAGTTTTTTGTCCAGGGGCATCGACGAGCAGTACTTC. The full variable domain, in which reference TRBV28 and TRBJ2-7 provide the parts outside the CDR3, is DVKVTQSSRYLVKRTGEKVFLECVQDMDHENMFWYRQDPGLGLRLIYFSYDVKMKEKGDIPEGYSVSREKKERFSLILESASTNQTSMYLCASSFLSRGIDEQYFGPGTRLTVT.

The chain combines TRBV12-5 with TRBJ1-5, with D hard to call. The CDR3 is 14 residues long. V was trimmed by 7 bases and J by 4 bases, leaving 14 bases between them. Germline values: CDR1 LGHNT, CDR2 FRNRAP. The chain's CDR3 is CASASGVANQPQHF. The CDR3 bases are TGTGCTAGTGCCTCCGGAGTAGCAAATCAGCCCCAGCATTTT.

This clone was recorded only once. This chain joins TRBV11-3 and TRBJ2-1; the match to TRBD2 covers 7 bases. The CDR3 length is 12 residues. Germline trimming cut 3 bases from V and 9 bases from J; bases unmatched to any gene: 2. Germline CDR1 and CDR2: SGHNT and YENEEA. The DNA for the CDR3 is TGTGCCAGCAGCTTCCAGCGGGGTGAGCAGTTCTTC. Amino acid sequence: CASSFQRGEQFF.

The chain employs TRBV5-1 and TRBJ1-1; 9 bases map to TRBD1. J gave up 0 bases and V 7 bases, and 7 bases lay outside the gene matches. The CDR3 loop spans 15 amino acids. In germline, CDR1 is SGHRS, CDR2 YFSETQ. This chain's CDR3 is CASETGGVMNTEAFF. In DNA form, the CDR3 reads TGCGCCAGCGAAACAGGGGGCGTGATGAACACTGAAGCTTTCTTT.